A single sample is the source of the 9 T cell receptor beta chains below, sequenced in a study of blood T cells in healthy people across ages. A second about 6 to 11 cycle PCR used barcoded and J-beta primers. TCRdb fed the 5' RACE reads into MiXCR, producing one record per CDR3 protein. The table records hundreds of thousands of distinct CDR3 sequences, roughly 64% of them present only once. The source material was blood. Receptor source: a man aged 25-40 years in good health.

J is TRBJ2-7 and V is TRBV10-3; no firm D call. The CDR3 spans 15 residues. Germline values: CDR1 ENHRY, CDR2 SYGVKD. Trimming left V 2 bases short and J 1 base short, with 12 bases between. CDR3 loop: CAISEGVGRSYEQYF. The CDR3, as DNA: TGTGCCATCAGTGAGGGGGTCGGCAGGTCCTACGAGCAGTACTTC.

This clonotype was seen a handful of times. This chain uses TRBV5-1 with TRBJ2-5; the D gene could be TRBD1 or TRBD2 (5 bases each). Trimming shortened V by 3 bases and J by 1 base, and 16 bases separated the two germline ends. The CDR3 spans 16 residues. Looked up from germline, CDR1 is SGHRS and CDR2 is YFSETQ. The DNA of the CDR3 is TGCGCCAGCAGCTCCGGGACCCTTAGTTCCCAAGAGACCCAGTACTTC. Its translation is CASSSGTLSSQETQYF. Supplemented by reference TRBV5-1 and TRBJ2-5, the full variable domain reads KAGVTQTPRYLIKTRGQQVTLSCSPISGHRSVSWYQQTPGQGLQFLFEYFSETQRNKGNFPGRFSGRQFSNSRSEMNVSTLELGDSALYLCASSSGTLSSQETQYFGPGTRLLVL.

The table lists this clonotype with many counts. The chain recombines TRBV12-3 or TRBV12-4 with TRBJ2-3; D might be TRBD2 (6 bases). V lost 5 bases to trimming and J lost 0 bases, with 6 bases between them. There are 13 residues in the CDR3. CDR3 in DNA: TGTGCCAGCAGTAGCGGGAGCACAGATACGCAGTATTTT. This encodes CASSSGSTDTQYF.

This chain connects TRBV10-2 to TRBJ2-5, with D perhaps matching TRBD1 (6 bases). The CDR3 is made up of 13 amino acids. Trimming shortened V by 10 bases and J by 1 base, and 13 bases separated the two germline ends. Germline V gene lookup returns CDR1 WSHSY and CDR2 SAAADI. This CDR3 is CATTTGRQETQYF. The DNA of the CDR3 is TGCGCCACCACGACAGGCCGCCAAGAGACCCAGTACTTC.

This clonotype was seen a few times. The chain combines TRBV20-1 with TRBJ2-1; 13 nucleotides align to TRBD2. Per germline, CDR1 DFQATT and CDR2 SNEGSKA (reference sequence). The CDR3 length is 16 residues. V shed 0 bases, J shed 6 bases, and the junction held 5 bases outside the gene matches. This chain's CDR3 is CSARDSTSGGANEQFF. For the CDR3, the DNA is TGCAGTGCTAGAGATAGTACTAGCGGGGGGGCCAATGAGCAGTTCTTC.

The chain carries TRBV5-1 and TRBJ1-2; no clear D. Germline V gene sequence: CDR1 SGHRS, CDR2 YFSETQ. V lost 4 bases and J lost 5, with 12 bases in between. The CDR3 length is 13 residues. CDR3 in DNA: TGCGCCAGCAGCCCCCGCCCCGGATATGGCTACACCTTC. Encoded protein: CASSPRPGYGYTF.

The chain carries TRBV4-3 and TRBJ2-3, with a weak D call TRBD1 (7 bases). The CDR3 consists of 14 residues. The V end lost 0 bases, the J end lost 13 bases, and 17 bases lay between the germline ends. Looked up from germline, CDR1 is LGHNA and CDR2 is YSLEER. This CDR3 is CASSQEGGTDLKYF. As DNA, the CDR3 is TGCGCCAGCAGCCAAGAAGGGGGGACAGATCTTAAGTATTTT.

The sample holds a few counts of this clonotype. This sequence joins TRBV7-2 and TRBJ2-7; D gene unclear. The CDR3 sequence is 14 residues long. The V and J ends lost 1 base and 0 bases respectively, with 7 bases between them. CDR1 is SGHTA, CDR2 FQGNSA, per germline. The CDR3 DNA reads as TGTGCCAGCAGCTTAGGCCGGGTCTCCTACGAGCAGTACTTC. As protein: CASSLGRVSYEQYF. The entire variable domain, with the rest obtained from reference TRBV7-2 and TRBJ2-7, is as follows: GAGVSQSPSNKVTEKGKDVELRCDPISGHTALYWYRQSLGQGLEFLIYFQGNSAPDKSGLPSDRFSAERTGGSVSTLTIQRTQQEDSAVYLCASSLGRVSYEQYFGPGTRLTVT.

Only a few counts were recorded for this clonotype. The rearrangement links TRBV5-1 to TRBJ1-2; D not resolved. V was trimmed by 4 bases and J by 1 base, leaving 14 bases between them. Germline V gives CDR1 SGHRS, CDR2 YFSETQ. The CDR3 runs to 15 residues. The CDR3: CASSIGRGDNYGYTF. Here the CDR3 DNA reads TGCGCCAGCAGCATTGGGCGGGGAGATAACTATGGCTACACCTTC.